These 14 T cell receptor beta chains share one sample of origin, sequenced in a study of molecular identifiers for immune sequencing clone quantification. MiXCR, run by TCRdb on the PCR reads, gives a single entry per CDR3 protein. The table has over 600,000 distinct CDR3 sequences, just under 20% seen once; the top ten hold 0.85%. Sequencing input: naive CD8+ T cells from blood, with Jurkat cell RNA spiked in. Subset meaning: FACS-sorted CD8+CD4-CCR7+CD45RA+ naive T cells. The origin of the receptors is a human donor in good health. Some libraries in this study had Jurkat cell RNA spiked in.

This clonotype was observed at least ten times. The chain employs TRBV7-2 and TRBJ1-1, with D unresolved. The germline V gene has CDR1 SGHTA and CDR2 FQGNSA. Deletions cut 5 bases from V and 7 bases from J, with 17 bases between. CDR3 length equals 14 residues. The CDR3 coding sequence is TGTGCCAGCAGCCCACGTTGGGGTATCCGTGAAGCTTTCTTT. This sequence encodes CASSPRWGIREAFF.

At least ten counts were recorded for this clonotype. This chain uses TRBV4-1 with TRBJ2-7, with 7 bases that match TRBD1. The CDR3 sequence is 15 residues long. Germline V gene sequence: CDR1 MGHRA, CDR2 YSYEKL. V was pared by 2 bases and J by 2 bases, with 6 bases of the junction left unmatched. The CDR3 protein is CASSQNRDSTYEQYF. The CDR3 DNA sequence: TGCGCCAGCAGCCAAAACCGGGACAGTACCTACGAGCAGTACTTC.

Worth noting for this clonotype: This may be a read error, as it is one base from a much larger clone. This chain joins TRBV2 and TRBJ1-5; 10 bases agree with TRBD1. Germline V gene sequence: CDR1 SNHLY, CDR2 FYNNEI. The length of the CDR3 is 14 residues. The CDR3 loop reads CASRGTGVVQPQRF. Here the CDR3 DNA reads TGTGCCAGCCGGGGGACAGGGGTCGTTCAGCCCCAGCGTTTT.

V and J are TRBV2 and TRBJ2-2; D possibly corresponds to TRBD2 (5 bases). Trimming removed 7 bases from V and 6 bases from J, with 24 bases in between. The CDR3 length is 17 residues. Germline V CDR1 and CDR2: SNHLY, FYNNEI. This CDR3 is CASNSFRDEGYAGELFF. In DNA, the CDR3 is TGTGCCAGCAATAGCTTCCGGGATGAAGGGTACGCCGGGGAGCTGTTTTTT.

The chain recombines TRBV4-3 with TRBJ2-7; D is ambiguous. Germline CDR1 LGHNA, CDR2 YSLEER. This CDR3 comprises 14 residues. The ends were cut back, 4 bases at V and 2 bases at J, with 12 bases in the middle. The DNA of the CDR3 is TGCGCCAGCAGCCCCCTGGGTAGAGCCTACGAGCAGTACTTC. Protein: CASSPLGRAYEQYF.

Many counts were recorded for this clonotype. The chain's CDR3 is CSAPSGFGHYEQYF. In DNA form, the CDR3 reads TGCAGTGCCCCTAGCGGGTTTGGGCACTACGAGCAGTACTTC. The chain has TRBV20-1 and TRBJ2-7; 8 nucleotides agree with TRBD2. The CDR3 is 14 residues long. CDR1 is DFQATT, CDR2 SNEGSKA, per germline (reference sequence). Losses at the gene ends were 6 bases for V and 3 bases for J; bases not matched to a gene: 10.

Remarks on this clonotype: This may be a read error: a much more frequent sequence differs by one nucleotide. The V call is TRBV18, the J call TRBJ1-1; no definite D call. CDR1 is KGHSH, CDR2 LQKENI, per germline. CDR3 length: 13 amino acids. Trimming removed 8 bases at V and 6 bases at J, with 16 bases between. Here the CDR3 reads CASPQGSFSEAFF. The CDR3 DNA reads TGTGCCAGCCCCCAAGGCAGTTTCTCTGAAGCTTTCTTT.

This clonotype came up many times. This chain connects TRBV6-6 to TRBJ2-3, with TRBD2 matching 12 bases. The germline V gene has CDR1 MNHNY and CDR2 SVGAGI (reference sequence). Trimming removed 6 bases from V and 2 bases from J; junction bases left unmatched: 6. The CDR3 consists of 16 residues. Here the CDR3 DNA reads TGTGCCAGCAGAACCGGGACTAGCGGGCCCACAGATACGCAGTATTTT. Translating it yields CASRTGTSGPTDTQYF.

The table lists this clonotype with many counts. The chain is built from TRBV15 and TRBJ2-5; 7 nucleotides line up with TRBD2. CDR3 size: 19 residues. The germline V gene encodes CDR1 LNHNV and CDR2 YYDKDF (reference sequence). V shed 2 bases and J 0 bases; nucleotides not matched to a gene: 15. CDR3: CATSRFLPRQGGDQETQYF. As DNA, the CDR3 is TGTGCCACCAGCAGATTCCTCCCGCGGCAGGGAGGGGACCAAGAGACCCAGTACTTC.

The CDR3 nucleotides are TGTGCCTGGAGTGGGCCGGGACAGGGATCCTATGGCTACACCTTC. The encoded protein is CAWSGPGQGSYGYTF. The chain uses TRBV30 and TRBJ1-2; 9 nucleotides match TRBD1. CDR3 length: 15 residues. Germline V CDR1 and CDR2: GTSNPN, SVGIG (reference sequence). The J segment lost 4 bases and the V segment lost 1 base, leaving 7 bases of the junction unmatched.

This clonotype showed up just a few times. The gene calls are TRBV30 and TRBJ1-1; no reliable D call. Trimming took off 2 bases at V and 4 bases at J, with 11 bases between the two ends. This CDR3 contains 13 residues. Per germline, CDR1 GTSNPN and CDR2 SVGIG (reference sequence). This chain's CDR3 is CAWSIGTGTEAFF. The DNA for the CDR3 is TGTGCCTGGAGTATTGGCACCGGCACTGAAGCTTTCTTT.

This clonotype was picked up many times. The chain employs TRBV19 and TRBJ2-1; 8 bases match TRBD2. This CDR3 has 14 amino acids. Trimming took 5 bases from V and 8 from J; bases not matched to a gene: 8. CDR1 and CDR2 from the germline V gene are LNHDA and SQIVND (reference sequence). The CDR3 nucleotides are TGTGCCAGTAGTGATGGGACTAGTAGCGATGAGCAGTTCTTC. This codes for CASSDGTSSDEQFF. Full variable domain (remainder filled in from reference TRBV19 and TRBJ2-1): DGGITQSPKYLFRKEGQNVTLSCEQNLNHDAMYWYRQDPGQGLRLIYYSQIVNDFQKGDIAEGYSVSREKKESFPLTVTSAQKNPTAFYLCASSDGTSSDEQFFGPGTRLTVL.

With respect to this clonotype: No conserved phenylalanine or tryptophan ends this CDR3, so it is likely a read error. The gene calls are TRBV27 and TRBJ1-6; D unresolved. The CDR3 contains 15 residues. Germline CDR1 and CDR2: MNHEY and SMNVEV (reference sequence). V was shortened by 0 bases and J by 8 bases, with 11 bases between the two germline ends. Written as DNA, the CDR3 is TGTGCCAGCAGTTTATCCCCAGCAAGTTATTCACCCCTCCACCTT. It yields the protein CASSLSPASYSPLHL.

This clonotype has ten or more counts. This sequence joins TRBV19 and TRBJ1-1; D call uncertain. The CDR3 runs to 15 residues. V was trimmed by 5 bases and J by 1 base, leaving 14 bases between them. Looked up from germline, CDR1 is LNHDA and CDR2 is SQIVND (reference sequence). CDR3: CASSPWERTNTEAFF. CDR3 DNA sequence: TGTGCCAGTAGTCCCTGGGAGAGGACGAACACTGAAGCTTTCTTT.